Below are 3 T cell receptor beta chains sequenced from a single sample in a study of CD8 T cells in Susac syndrome. Reverse transcription of about 0.45 to 1 ug RNA used random hexamers. TCRdb passed the immunoSEQ multiplex PCR reads through MiXCR, listing each CDR3 protein once. The table lists around 160,000 distinct CDR3 sequences, roughly 94% of them singletons. Material: CD4+ T cells from PBMCs. The source is a human donor with multiple sclerosis.

V gene TRBV4-3 combines with J gene TRBJ2-3, with 13 nucleotides matching TRBD2. The V segment lost 4 bases and the J segment 9 bases; nucleotides outside the gene matches: 13. From germline, CDR1 is LGHNA and CDR2 YSLEER. This CDR3 has 17 amino acids. CDR3 amino acids: CASSRYGWTSGSDTQYF. The CDR3 DNA sequence: TGCGCCAGCAGCCGCTATGGATGGACTAGCGGGAGCGACACGCAGTATTTT.

A single count supports this clonotype. The chain links TRBV6-2 or TRBV6-3 to TRBJ2-5; tentatively, D is TRBD2 (6 bases). V was trimmed by 4 bases and J by 4 bases, leaving 16 bases between them. The CDR3 is 15 residues long. Germline-derived CDR1 and CDR2 are MNHEY and SVGEGT. CDR3 nucleotide sequence: TGTGCCAGCAGTTTACTACCGGGGAGGTCAGAGACCCAGTACTTC. Protein: CASSLLPGRSETQYF.

The chain has TRBV21-1 and TRBJ2-7. TRBV21-1 is termed a pseudogene. This CDR3 comprises 10 residues. The CDR3 DNA follows: TGTGCCAGCAGCACCCACGAGCAGTACTTC. The encoded protein is CASSTHEQYF.